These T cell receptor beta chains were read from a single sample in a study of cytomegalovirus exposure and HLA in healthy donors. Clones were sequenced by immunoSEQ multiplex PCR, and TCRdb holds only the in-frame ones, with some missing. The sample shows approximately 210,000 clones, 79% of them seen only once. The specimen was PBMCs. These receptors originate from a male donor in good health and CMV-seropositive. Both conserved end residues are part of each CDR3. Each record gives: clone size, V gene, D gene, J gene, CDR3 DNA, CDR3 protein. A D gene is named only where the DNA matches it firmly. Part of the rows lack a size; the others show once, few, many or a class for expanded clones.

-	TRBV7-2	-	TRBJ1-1	TGTGCCAGCAGCATCCCCCGGACAGCCCCGAACACTGAAGCTTTCTTT	CASSIPRTAPNTEAFF
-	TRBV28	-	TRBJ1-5	TGTGCCAGCAGCCCCGTGTATCAGGGCAATCAGCCCCAGCATTTT	CASSPVYQGNQPQHF
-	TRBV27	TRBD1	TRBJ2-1	TGTGCCAGCAGTAACGGGACAGCGATCGATGAGCAGTTCTTC	CASSNGTAIDEQFF
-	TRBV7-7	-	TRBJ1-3	TGTGCCAGCAGCTTAAGCCCGGACAGTGGAAACACCATATATTTT	CASSLSPDSGNTIYF
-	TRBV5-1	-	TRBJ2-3	TGCGCCAGCAGCCCACCGGTCGGTCCCACAGATACGCAGTATTTT	CASSPPVGPTDTQYF
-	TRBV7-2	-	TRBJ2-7	TGTGCCAGCAGCTTCACGGAGAGCTCCTACGAGCAGTACTTC	CASSFTESSYEQYF
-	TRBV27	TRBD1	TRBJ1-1	TGTGCCAGCAGTTGGGACAGGGACACTGAAGCTTTCTTT	CASSWDRDTEAFF
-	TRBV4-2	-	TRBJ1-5	TGTGCCAGCAGCCAAGGCGCAGCAGGGGAGTTGGGTCCCCAGCATTTT	CASSQGAAGELGPQHF
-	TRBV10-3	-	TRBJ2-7	TGTGCCATCAGTGAGATGGCGCAGGACTACGAGCAGTACTTC	CAISEMAQDYEQYF
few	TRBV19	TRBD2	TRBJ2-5	TGTGCCAGTAGTATTGGTTTAGCGGGGGGACAAGAGACCCAGTACTTC	CASSIGLAGGQETQYF
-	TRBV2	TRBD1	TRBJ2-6	TGTGCCAGCTTAGGCCGGCCAGGGGGATTTTCTGGGGCCAACGTCCTGACTTTC	CASLGRPGGFSGANVLTF
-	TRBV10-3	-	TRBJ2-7	TGTGCCATCAGTGGGAGGGGTCTCGAGCAGTACTTC	CAISGRGLEQYF
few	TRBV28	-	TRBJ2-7	TGTGCCAGCAGTCCGCTACAGGGTCGGAACGAGCAGTACTTC	CASSPLQGRNEQYF
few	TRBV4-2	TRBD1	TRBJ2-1	TGTGCCAGCAGCCAAGGGGACAGGGGTTCTTACAATGAGCAGTTCTTC	CASSQGDRGSYNEQFF
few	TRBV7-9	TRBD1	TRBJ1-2	TGTGCCAGCAGCTTAGGACAGGGAATTGGGTATGGCTACACCTTC	CASSLGQGIGYGYTF
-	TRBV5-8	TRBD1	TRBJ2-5	TGTGCCAGCAGTGGCAGGGGGCGAGAGACCCAGTACTTC	CASSGRGRETQYF
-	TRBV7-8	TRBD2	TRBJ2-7	TGTGCCAGCAGTCGCGGGGGAAACTACGAGCAGTACTTC	CASSRGGNYEQYF
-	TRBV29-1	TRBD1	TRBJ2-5	TGCAGCGTTGAAGCTTCTCTCCGACAGGGGGTACTAAGAGAGACCCAGTACTTC	CSVEASLRQGVLRETQYF
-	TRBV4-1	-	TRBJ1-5	TGCGCCAGCAGCCAAGGAGGAAAACAGGCGGTGGGCAATCAGCCCCAGCATTTT	CASSQGGKQAVGNQPQHF
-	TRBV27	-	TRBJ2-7	TGTGCCAGCAGCCCCGGACACCCCCACGAGCAGTACTTC	CASSPGHPHEQYF
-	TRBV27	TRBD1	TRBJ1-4	TGTGCCAGCAGTTTCGGTTCCCGCCGACAGGGGGTGGAAAAACTGTTTTTT	CASSFGSRRQGVEKLFF
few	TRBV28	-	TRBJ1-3	TGTGCCAGCGGGGGGGGAAACACCATATATTTT	CASGGGNTIYF
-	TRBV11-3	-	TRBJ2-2	TGTGCCAGCACTGTAAAGGGAGCCGGGGAGCTGTTTTTT	CASTVKGAGELFF
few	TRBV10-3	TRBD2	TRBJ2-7	TGTGCCATCAGTGACCCGGGGGGGGACCCCTACGAGCAGTACTTC	CAISDPGGDPYEQYF
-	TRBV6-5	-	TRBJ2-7	TGTGCCAGCAGCCCACTAGACTACGAGCAGTACTTC	CASSPLDYEQYF
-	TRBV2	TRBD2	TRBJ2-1	TGTGCCAGCAGTGGCAGCGGGATCTACAATGAGCAGTTCTTC	CASSGSGIYNEQFF
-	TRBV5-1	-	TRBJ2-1	TGCGCCAGCAGCTTGGAGTGGGGCAGGCACAATGAGCAGTTCTTC	CASSLEWGRHNEQFF
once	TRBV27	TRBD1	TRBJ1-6	TGTGCCAGCAGTTTTTGGGACAGTAATTCACCCCTCCACTTT	CASSFWDSNSPLHF
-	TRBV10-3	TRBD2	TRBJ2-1	TGTGCCATCAGCTCCACTAGCGGGAGTCGGAATGAGCAGTTCTTC	CAISSTSGSRNEQFF
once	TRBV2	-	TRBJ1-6	TGTGCCAGCAGTGATAGCCCCGGGGATTCACCCCTCCACTTT	CASSDSPGDSPLHF
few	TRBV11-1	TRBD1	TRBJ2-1	TGTGCCAGCAGCACAGGGGGGAATAAATACAATGAGCAGTTCTTC	CASSTGGNKYNEQFF
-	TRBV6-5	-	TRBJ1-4	TGTGCCAGCAGTTATGGTAGGGGGACTGAAAAACTGTTTTTT	CASSYGRGTEKLFF
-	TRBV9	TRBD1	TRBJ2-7	TGTGCCAGCAGCGTCTCGGGACAGGGGATAAGCGAGCAGTACTTC	CASSVSGQGISEQYF
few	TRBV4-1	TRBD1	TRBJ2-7	TGCGCCAGCAGCCAAGGGGACAGGGGCTCCTACGAGCAGTACTTC	CASSQGDRGSYEQYF
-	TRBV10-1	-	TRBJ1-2	TGCGCCAGCAGTGAGTCAATTGACAGCCTAGGGGGCTACACCTTC	CASSESIDSLGGYTF
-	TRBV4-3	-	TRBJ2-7	TGCGCCAGCAGCCAAGATACACAGACCGAGCAGTACTTC	CASSQDTQTEQYF
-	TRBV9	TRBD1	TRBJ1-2	TGTGCCAGCAGCCTACTAGATTACCCGGGACAGGGGGGTGGCTACACCTTC	CASSLLDYPGQGGGYTF
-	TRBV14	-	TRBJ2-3	TGTGCCAGCAGCCCCCGACTGACAGGCACAGATACGCAGTATTTT	CASSPRLTGTDTQYF
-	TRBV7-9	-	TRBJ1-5	TGTGCCAGCAGCTCACAAGAAAATCAGCCCCAGCATTTT	CASSSQENQPQHF